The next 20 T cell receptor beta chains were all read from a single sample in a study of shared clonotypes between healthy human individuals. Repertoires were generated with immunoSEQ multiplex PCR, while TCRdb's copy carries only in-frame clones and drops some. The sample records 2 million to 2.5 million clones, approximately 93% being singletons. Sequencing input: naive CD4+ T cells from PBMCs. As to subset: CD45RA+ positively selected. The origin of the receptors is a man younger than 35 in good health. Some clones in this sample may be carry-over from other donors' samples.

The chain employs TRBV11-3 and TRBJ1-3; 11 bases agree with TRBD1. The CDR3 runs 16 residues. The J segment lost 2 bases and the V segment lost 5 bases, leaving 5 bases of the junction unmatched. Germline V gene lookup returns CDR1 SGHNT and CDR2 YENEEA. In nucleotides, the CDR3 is TGTGCCAGCAGCCCTGGACAGGGGGCGGCTGGAAACACCATATATTTT. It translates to CASSPGQGAAGNTIYF.

CDR3 bases: TGCGCCAGCAGCAAGGGGGCCCTGGGACGGCTCTACGAGCAGTACTTC. This codes for CASSKGALGRLYEQYF. This rearrangement joins TRBV5-1 to TRBJ2-7, with 7 bases that match TRBD1. The CDR3 is 16 residues long. V shed 4 bases, J shed 3 bases, and the junction held 13 bases outside the gene matches. Germline V lookup: CDR1 SGHRS, CDR2 YFSETQ.

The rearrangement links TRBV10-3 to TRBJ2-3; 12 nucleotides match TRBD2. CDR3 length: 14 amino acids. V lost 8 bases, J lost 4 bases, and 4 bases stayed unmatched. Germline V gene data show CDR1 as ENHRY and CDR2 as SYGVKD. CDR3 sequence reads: CAISTSGGADTQYF. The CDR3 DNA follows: TGTGCCATCTCGACTAGCGGGGGCGCAGATACGCAGTATTTT.

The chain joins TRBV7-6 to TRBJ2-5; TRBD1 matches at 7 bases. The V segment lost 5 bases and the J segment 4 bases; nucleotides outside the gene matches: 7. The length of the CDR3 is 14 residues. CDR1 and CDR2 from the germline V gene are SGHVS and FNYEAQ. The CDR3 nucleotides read TGTGCCAGCAGCCAGACAGGGATCGGAGAGACCCAGTACTTC. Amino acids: CASSQTGIGETQYF.

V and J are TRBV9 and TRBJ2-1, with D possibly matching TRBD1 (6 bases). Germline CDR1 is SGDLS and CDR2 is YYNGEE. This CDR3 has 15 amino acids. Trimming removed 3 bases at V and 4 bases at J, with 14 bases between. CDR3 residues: CASSAYRALYNEQFF. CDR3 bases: TGTGCCAGCAGCGCCTACAGGGCACTTTACAATGAGCAGTTCTTC.

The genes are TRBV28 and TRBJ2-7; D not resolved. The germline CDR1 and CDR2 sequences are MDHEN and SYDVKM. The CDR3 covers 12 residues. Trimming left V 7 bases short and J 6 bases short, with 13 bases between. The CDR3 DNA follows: TGTGCCAGCACCCCGAACCGGCGCGAGCAGTACTTC. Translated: CASTPNRREQYF.

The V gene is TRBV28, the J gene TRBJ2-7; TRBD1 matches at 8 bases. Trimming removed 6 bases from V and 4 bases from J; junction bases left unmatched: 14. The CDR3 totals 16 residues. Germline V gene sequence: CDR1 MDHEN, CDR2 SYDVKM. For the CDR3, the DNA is TGTGCCAGCAGACAGAGGCGGGGACAGGTGGGGTACGAGCAGTACTTC. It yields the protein CASRQRRGQVGYEQYF.

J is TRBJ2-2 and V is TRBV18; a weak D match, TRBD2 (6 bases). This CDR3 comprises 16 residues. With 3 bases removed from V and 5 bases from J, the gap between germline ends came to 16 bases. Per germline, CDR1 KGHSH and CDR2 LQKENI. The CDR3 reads CASSPVIAATTGELFF. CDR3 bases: TGTGCCAGCTCACCGGTAATAGCGGCTACTACCGGGGAGCTGTTTTTT.

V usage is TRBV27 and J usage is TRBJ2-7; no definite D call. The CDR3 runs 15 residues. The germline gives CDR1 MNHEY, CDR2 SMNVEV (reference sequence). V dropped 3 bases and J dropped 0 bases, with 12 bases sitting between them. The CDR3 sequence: CASSFGGALSYEQYF. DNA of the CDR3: TGTGCCAGCAGTTTTGGCGGAGCCCTCTCCTACGAGCAGTACTTC.

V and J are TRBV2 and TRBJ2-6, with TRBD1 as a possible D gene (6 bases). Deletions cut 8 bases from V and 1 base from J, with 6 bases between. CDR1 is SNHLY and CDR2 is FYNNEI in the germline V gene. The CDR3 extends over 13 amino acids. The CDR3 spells CASQGSGANVLTF. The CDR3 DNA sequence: TGTGCCAGCCAGGGGTCTGGGGCCAACGTCCTGACTTTC.

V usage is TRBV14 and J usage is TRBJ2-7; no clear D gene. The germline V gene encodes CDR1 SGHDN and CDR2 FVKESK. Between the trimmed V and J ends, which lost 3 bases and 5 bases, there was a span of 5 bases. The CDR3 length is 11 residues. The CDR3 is CASSHVHEQYF. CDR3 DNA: TGTGCCAGCAGCCATGTTCACGAGCAGTACTTC.

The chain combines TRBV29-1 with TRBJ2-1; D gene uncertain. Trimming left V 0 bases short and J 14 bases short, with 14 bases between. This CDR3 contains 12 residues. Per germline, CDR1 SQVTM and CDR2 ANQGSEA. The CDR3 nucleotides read TGCAGCGTTGAAGATCCCAGACACCCAGAGTTCTTC. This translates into CSVEDPRHPEFF.

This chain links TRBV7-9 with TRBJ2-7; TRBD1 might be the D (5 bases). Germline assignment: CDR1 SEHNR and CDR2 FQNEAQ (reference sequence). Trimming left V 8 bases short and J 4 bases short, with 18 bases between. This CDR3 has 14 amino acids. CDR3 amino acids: CASRSQGSRYEQYF. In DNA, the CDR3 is TGTGCCAGCCGATCCCAGGGCTCAAGGTACGAGCAGTACTTC.

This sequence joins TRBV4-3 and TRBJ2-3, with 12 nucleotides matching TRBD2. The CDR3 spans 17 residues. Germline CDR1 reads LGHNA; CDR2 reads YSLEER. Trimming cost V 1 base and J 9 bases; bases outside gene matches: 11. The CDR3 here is CASSQALAGGPQGTQYF. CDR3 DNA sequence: TGCGCCAGCAGCCAAGCTCTAGCGGGAGGGCCCCAAGGAACGCAGTATTTT.

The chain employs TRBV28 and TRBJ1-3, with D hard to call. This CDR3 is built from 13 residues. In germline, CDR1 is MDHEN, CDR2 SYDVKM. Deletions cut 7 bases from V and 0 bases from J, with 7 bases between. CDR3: CASTIVSGNTIYF. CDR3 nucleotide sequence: TGTGCCAGCACCATCGTCTCTGGAAACACCATATATTTT.

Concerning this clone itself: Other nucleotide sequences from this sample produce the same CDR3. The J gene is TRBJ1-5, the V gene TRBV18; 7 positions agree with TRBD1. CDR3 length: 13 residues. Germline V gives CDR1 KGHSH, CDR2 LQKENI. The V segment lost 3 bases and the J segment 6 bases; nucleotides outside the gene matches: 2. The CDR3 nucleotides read TGTGCCAGCTCACCCCCAGGGGGTCAGCCCCAGCATTTT. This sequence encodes CASSPPGGQPQHF.

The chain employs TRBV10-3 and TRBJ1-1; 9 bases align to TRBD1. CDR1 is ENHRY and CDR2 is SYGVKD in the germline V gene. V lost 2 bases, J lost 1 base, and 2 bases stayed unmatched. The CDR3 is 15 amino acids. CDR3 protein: CAISERDRANTEAFF. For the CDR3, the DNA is TGTGCCATCAGTGAGAGGGACAGGGCGAACACTGAAGCTTTCTTT.

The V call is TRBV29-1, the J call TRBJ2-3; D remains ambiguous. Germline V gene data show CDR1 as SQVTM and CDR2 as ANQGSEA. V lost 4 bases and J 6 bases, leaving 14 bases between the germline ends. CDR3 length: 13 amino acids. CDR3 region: CSVASKYVDTQYF. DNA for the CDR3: TGCAGCGTTGCCAGTAAATATGTGGATACGCAGTATTTT.

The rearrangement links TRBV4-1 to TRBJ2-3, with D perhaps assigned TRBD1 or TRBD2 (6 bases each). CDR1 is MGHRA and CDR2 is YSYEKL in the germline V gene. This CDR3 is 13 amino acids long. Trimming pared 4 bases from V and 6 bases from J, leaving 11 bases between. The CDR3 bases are TGCGCCAGCAGCCCTAGGGGGAGGGATACGCAGTATTTT. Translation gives CASSPRGRDTQYF.

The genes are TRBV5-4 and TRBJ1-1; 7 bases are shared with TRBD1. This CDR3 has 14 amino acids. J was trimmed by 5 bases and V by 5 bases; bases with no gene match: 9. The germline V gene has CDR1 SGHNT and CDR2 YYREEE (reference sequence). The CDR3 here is CASSSLQGKTEAFF. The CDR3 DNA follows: TGTGCCAGCAGTTCTTTACAGGGGAAAACTGAAGCTTTCTTT. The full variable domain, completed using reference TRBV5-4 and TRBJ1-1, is ETGVTQSPTHLIKTRGQQVTLRCSSQSGHNTVSWYQQALGQGPQFIFQYYREEENGRGNFPPRFSGLQFPNYSSELNVNALELDDSALYLCASSSLQGKTEAFFGQGTRLTVV.